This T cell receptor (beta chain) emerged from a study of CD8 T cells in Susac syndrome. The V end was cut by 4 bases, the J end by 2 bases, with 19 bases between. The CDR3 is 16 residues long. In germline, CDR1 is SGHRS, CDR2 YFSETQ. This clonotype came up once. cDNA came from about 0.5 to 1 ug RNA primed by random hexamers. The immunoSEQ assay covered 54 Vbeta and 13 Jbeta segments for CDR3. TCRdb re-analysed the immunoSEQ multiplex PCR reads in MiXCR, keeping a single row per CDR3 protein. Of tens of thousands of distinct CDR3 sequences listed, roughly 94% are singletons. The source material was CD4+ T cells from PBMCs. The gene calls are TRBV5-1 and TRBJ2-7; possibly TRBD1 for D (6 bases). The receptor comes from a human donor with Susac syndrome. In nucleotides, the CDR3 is TGCGCCAGCAGCCCGAAACCGACAGGAGCCACCTACGAGCAGTACTTC. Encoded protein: CASSPKPTGATYEQYF.